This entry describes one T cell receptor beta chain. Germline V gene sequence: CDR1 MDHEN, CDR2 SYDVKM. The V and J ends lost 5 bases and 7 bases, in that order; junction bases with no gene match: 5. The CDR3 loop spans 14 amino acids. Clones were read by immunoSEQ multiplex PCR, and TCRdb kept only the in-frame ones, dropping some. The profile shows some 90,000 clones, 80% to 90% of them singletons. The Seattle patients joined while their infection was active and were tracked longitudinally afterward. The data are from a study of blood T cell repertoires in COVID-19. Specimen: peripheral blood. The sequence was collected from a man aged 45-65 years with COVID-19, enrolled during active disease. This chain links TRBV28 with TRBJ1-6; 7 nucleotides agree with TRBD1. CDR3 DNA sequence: TGTGCCAGCAGTCTTAGGGACAGCAATTCACCCCTCCACTTT. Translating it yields CASSLRDSNSPLHF. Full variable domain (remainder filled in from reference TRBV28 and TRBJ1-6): DVKVTQSSRYLVKRTGEKVFLECVQDMDHENMFWYRQDPGLGLRLIYFSYDVKMKEKGDIPEGYSVSREKKERFSLILESASTNQTSMYLCASSLRDSNSPLHFGNGTRLTVT.